This T cell receptor (beta chain) was documented in a study of cytomegalovirus exposure and HLA in healthy donors. PCR primers comprised 60 Vbeta and 13 Jbeta primers. The method was immunoSEQ multiplex PCR; TCRdb's version includes in-frame clones alone and lacks a portion of them. The table lists roughly 130,000 clones, around 57% of them singletons. This clone was found a few times. The specimen was PBMCs. The sequence came from a male donor in good health and CMV-seronegative.

The CDR3 DNA is TGTGCCACCAGCAGAGCGTGGTCTGGGCTAAGCACAGATACGCAGTATTTT. This gives the protein CATSRAWSGLSTDTQYF. The chain joins TRBV15 to TRBJ2-3; no clear D. Germline lookup yields CDR1 LNHNV and CDR2 YYDKDF (reference sequence). V lost 1 base and J lost 0, with 14 bases in between. The CDR3 sequence is 17 residues long.